The clone carrying this T cell receptor (beta chain) has at least ten counts. Its target is unknown. The ends lost 6 bases at V and 5 bases at J; junction bases unmatched: 19. Germline values: CDR1 ENHRY, CDR2 SYGVKD. The CDR3 is made up of 18 amino acids. The data stem from a study of Graves' ophthalmopathy and Graves' hyperthyroidism. In this cohort, patients with other autoimmune diseases, uncontrolled infections, pregnancy or lactation were excluded. RNA transcripts were the source from which TCR beta CDR3 regions were amplified. An opening RT-PCR round employed HTBI primers and preceded a second-round multiplex PCR. TCRdb reprocessed the multiplex PCR reads via MiXCR and lists one record per CDR3 protein. The sample has 200,000 to 250,000 distinct CDR3 sequences; about a fifth are singletons. General study points: The model predicted ophthalmopathy progression with 70.59% sensitivity and 72.22% specificity.

This receptor was identified in a woman aged 50 to 60 with Graves' ophthalmopathy. Material for sequencing was peripheral blood. The chain couples TRBV10-3 to TRBJ2-7, with 10 nucleotides matching TRBD2. CDR3 nucleotide sequence: TGTGCCATCAGCGCCCAAGGTGGGACAAGCGGGAGGGCCCACGAGCAGTACTTC. Translation: CAISAQGGTSGRAHEQYF.